Many counts were recorded for the clone carrying this T cell receptor beta chain. Its cognate antigen is unknown. This entry is derived from a study of T cell repertoires in cytomegalovirus infection. On the study more broadly: A matching HLA type, together with CMV infection, was signaled by public TCR beta signatures.

The CDR3 sequence is 11 residues long. V gave up 10 bases and J gave up 9 bases, with 14 bases separating them. CDR1 is LNHDA, CDR2 SQIVND, per germline (reference sequence). Via MiXCR, TCRdb re-called the reads, giving one row per CDR3 protein. This table holds approximately 990,000 distinct CDR3 sequences, around 32% found once. Study results and caveats: HLA-C-restricted CMV-specific TCR beta clonotypes were dominant in the ex vivo response.

V usage is TRBV19 and J usage is TRBJ2-3; D is perhaps TRBD1 or TRBD2 (5 bases each). The sequence was collected from a human donor in good health (CMV status not recorded). Some clones in this sample may be carry-over from other donors' samples. This specimen was cultured CD8+ T cells from PBMCs, taken from culture after CMV antigen stimulation. DNA for the CDR3: TGTGCCACGAGCCGTGGGGGAACGCAGTATTTT. Translating gives CATSRGGTQYF.